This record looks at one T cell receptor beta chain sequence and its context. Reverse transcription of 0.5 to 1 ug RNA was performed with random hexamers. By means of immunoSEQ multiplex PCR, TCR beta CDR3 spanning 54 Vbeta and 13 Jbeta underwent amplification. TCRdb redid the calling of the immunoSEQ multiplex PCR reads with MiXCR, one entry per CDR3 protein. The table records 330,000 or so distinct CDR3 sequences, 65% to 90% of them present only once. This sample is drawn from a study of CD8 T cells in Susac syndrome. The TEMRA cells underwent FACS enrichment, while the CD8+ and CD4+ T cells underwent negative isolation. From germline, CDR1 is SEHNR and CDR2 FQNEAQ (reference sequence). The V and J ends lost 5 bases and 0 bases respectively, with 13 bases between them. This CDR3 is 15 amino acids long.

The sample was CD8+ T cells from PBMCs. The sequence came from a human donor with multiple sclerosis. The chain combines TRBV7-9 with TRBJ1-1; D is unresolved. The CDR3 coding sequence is TGTGCCAGCAGCCCTATTCTTACACTGAACACTGAAGCTTTCTTT. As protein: CASSPILTLNTEAFF.